This T cell receptor (beta chain) was retrieved from a study of blood T cell repertoires in COVID-19. Study details: The cDNA or gDNA used as material had been derived from T cells, B-cell-depleted T cells, or PBMCs.

Germline V gene data show CDR1 as ENHRY and CDR2 as SYGVKD. This CDR3 is built from 16 residues. The V and J ends lost 2 bases and 9 bases respectively, with 17 bases between them. Produced via immunoSEQ multiplex PCR; TCRdb's table is partial and in-frame only. The table lists roughly 260,000 clones, about 88% of them singletons, with 4% in the top ten. What was sequenced was peripheral blood. V is TRBV10-3 and J is TRBJ1-6, with D perhaps matching TRBD1 (6 bases). The receptor's source is a man aged 55 to 70 who had recovered from COVID-19. The CDR3 loop reads CAISETQGHRGSPLHF. In nucleotides, the CDR3 is TGTGCCATCAGTGAGACTCAGGGACACCGGGGTTCACCCCTCCACTTT.